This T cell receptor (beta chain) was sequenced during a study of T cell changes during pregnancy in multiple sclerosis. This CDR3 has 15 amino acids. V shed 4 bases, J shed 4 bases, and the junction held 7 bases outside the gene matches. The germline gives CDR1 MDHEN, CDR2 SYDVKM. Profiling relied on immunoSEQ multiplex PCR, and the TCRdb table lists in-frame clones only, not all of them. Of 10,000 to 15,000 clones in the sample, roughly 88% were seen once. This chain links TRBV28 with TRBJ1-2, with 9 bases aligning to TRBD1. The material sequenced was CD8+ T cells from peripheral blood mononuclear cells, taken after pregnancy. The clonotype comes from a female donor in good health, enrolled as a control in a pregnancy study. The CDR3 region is CASSSRPTGGYGYTF. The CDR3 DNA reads TGTGCCAGCAGTTCCCGCCCGACAGGGGGCTATGGCTACACCTTC.